This entry lists 25 T cell receptor beta chains sequenced from one sample in a study of OX40 agonist ivuxolimab in advanced cancers. The protocol was immunoSEQ multiplex PCR, while the TCRdb copy is restricted to in-frame clones and leaves out a portion. The table has approximately 40,000 clones, approximately 88% seen once; the top ten hold approximately 23%. The specimen comprised CD4+ or CD8+ T cells sorted from blood, sampled in a trial of the OX40 agonist ivuxolimab. These receptors all stem from an adult with an advanced solid tumor such as melanoma, head and neck, liver or kidney cancer.

This chain connects TRBV7-9 to TRBJ1-1, with D uncertain. Germline CDR1 reads SEHNR; CDR2 reads FQNEAQ (reference sequence). V lost 5 bases and J lost 11, with 24 bases in between. The length of the CDR3 is 15 residues. In DNA form, the CDR3 reads TGTGCCAGCAGCCACCCCCTCACGGACCTGGCGGAGGCTTTCTTT. Translation: CASSHPLTDLAEAFF.

The chain has TRBV2 and TRBJ1-5; weak D call: TRBD1 (5 bases). Germline V gives CDR1 SNHLY, CDR2 FYNNEI. V lost 3 bases and J lost 3, with 21 bases in between. The CDR3 extends over 18 amino acids. The CDR3 DNA follows: TGTGCCAGCAGTGATCCAAGACAGACCGGCGGGCCCAATCAGCCCCAGCATTTT. This sequence encodes CASSDPRQTGGPNQPQHF.

This clone occurred once. The chain links TRBV7-2 to TRBJ2-5; 9 positions agree with TRBD2. Trimming took 2 bases from V and 2 from J; bases not matched to a gene: 0. There are 14 residues in the CDR3. Germline V gene data show CDR1 as SGHTA and CDR2 as FQGNSA. The CDR3 DNA reads as TGTGCCAGCAGCTTAACTAGCGGGCAAGAGACCCAGTACTTC. Translating gives CASSLTSGQETQYF.

This chain connects TRBV27 to TRBJ2-7, with D unresolved. V lost 3 bases and J 1 base, leaving 16 bases between the germline ends. This CDR3 has 16 amino acids. The V gene's germline CDR1 is MNHEY and CDR2 SMNVEV (reference sequence). CDR3 sequence: CASSFYPHRESYEQYF. The CDR3 nucleotides read TGTGCCAGCAGTTTTTACCCGCATAGAGAGTCCTACGAGCAGTACTTC.

This clone was seen only once. The chain employs TRBV19 and TRBJ2-1, with 12 bases fitting TRBD2. Per the germline V gene, CDR1 is LNHDA and CDR2 is SQIVND (reference sequence). The J segment lost 9 bases and the V segment lost 1 base, leaving 4 bases of the junction unmatched. The CDR3 sequence is 15 residues long. The CDR3 DNA is TGTGCCAGTAGTATAGCAGGACTAGCGGGATTTGAGCAGTTCTTC. Its translation: CASSIAGLAGFEQFF. Using reference TRBV19 and TRBJ2-1 for the parts outside the CDR3, the full variable domain is DGGITQSPKYLFRKEGQNVTLSCEQNLNHDAMYWYRQDPGQGLRLIYYSQIVNDFQKGDIAEGYSVSREKKESFPLTVTSAQKNPTAFYLCASSIAGLAGFEQFFGPGTRLTVL.

The gene calls are TRBV6-1 and TRBJ2-3; 8 bases line up with TRBD1. CDR3 length: 15 amino acids. Germline CDR1 is MNHNS and CDR2 is SASEGT. The V segment lost 5 bases and the J segment 2 bases; nucleotides outside the gene matches: 6. The CDR3: CASSPGGSYTDTQYF. The CDR3 region has the DNA TGTGCCAGCAGTCCAGGGGGCAGTTACACAGATACGCAGTATTTT.

This clone was detected only once. The identical CDR3 is also encoded by other nucleotide sequences in the sample. The gene calls are TRBV27 and TRBJ1-6; D call uncertain. The germline gives CDR1 MNHEY, CDR2 SMNVEV (reference sequence). This CDR3 comprises 12 residues. Deletions cut 6 bases from V and 7 bases from J, with 7 bases between. The CDR3 reads CASRTANSPLHF. In DNA, the CDR3 is TGTGCCAGCAGGACGGCCAATTCACCCCTCCACTTT.

This chain connects TRBV7-9 to TRBJ2-7, with D tentatively TRBD1 (5 bases). The germline V gene has CDR1 SEHNR and CDR2 FQNEAQ (reference sequence). V was trimmed by 1 base and J by 0 bases, leaving 19 bases between them. This CDR3 contains 18 residues. DNA of the CDR3: TGTGCCAGCAGCTTAGGGAAGGACGGACACCGAACCTCCTACGAGCAGTACTTC. Its protein product is CASSLGKDGHRTSYEQYF.

J is TRBJ1-1 and V is TRBV19; D perhaps matches TRBD1 (6 bases). The germline gives CDR1 LNHDA, CDR2 SQIVND (reference sequence). V was shortened by 6 bases and J by 8 bases, with 16 bases between the two germline ends. This CDR3 region has 13 residues. DNA for the CDR3: TGTGCCAGTAGCCCGGTCGGGACATCCGAAGCTTTCTTT. Translated: CASSPVGTSEAFF.

In its sample, this clone was seen once. V is TRBV28 and J is TRBJ2-1; the match to TRBD1 covers 8 bases. This CDR3 is 16 amino acids long. The junction had 9 bases not matched to a gene; V was cut back by 4 bases and J by 4 bases. Germline loops: CDR1 MDHEN, CDR2 SYDVKM. The CDR3 DNA reads as TGTGCCAGCAGTTCAGACAGGGGAGGCCCTTACAATGAGCAGTTCTTC. This sequence encodes CASSSDRGGPYNEQFF.

The gene calls are TRBV2 and TRBJ1-2, with D unresolved. The CDR3 has 13 amino acids. The V and J ends lost 0 bases and 8 bases respectively, with 10 bases between them. Germline-derived CDR1 and CDR2 are SNHLY and FYNNEI. CDR3 residues: CASSEAERLGYTF. CDR3 sequence (DNA): TGTGCCAGCAGTGAAGCGGAAAGACTGGGCTACACCTTC.

The chain couples TRBV5-4 to TRBJ2-7; 9 bases align to TRBD2. This CDR3 region has 15 residues. The germline gives CDR1 SGHNT, CDR2 YYREEE (reference sequence). After removal of 5 bases from V and 3 bases from J, the junction contained 9 bases not matched to a gene. CDR3 coding DNA: TGTGCCAGCAGTATCTGGCGGGGGGGACTCTACGAGCAGTACTTC. This encodes CASSIWRGGLYEQYF.

The chain joins TRBV29-1 to TRBJ2-7; D might be TRBD1 or TRBD2, each matching 5 bases. Germline CDR1 SQVTM, CDR2 ANQGSEA. V lost 3 bases to trimming and J lost 3 bases, with 9 bases between them. The CDR3 extends over 12 amino acids. For the CDR3, the DNA is TGCAGCGTTGATACAGGAGGCTACGAGCAGTACTTC. Translated: CSVDTGGYEQYF.

The chain carries TRBV7-2 and TRBJ2-7; 11 bases map to TRBD2. This CDR3 comprises 15 residues. The V and J ends lost 1 base and 7 bases, in that order; junction bases with no gene match: 6. The V gene's germline CDR1 is SGHTA and CDR2 FQGNSA. The CDR3 loop is CASSLGLAGGSEQYF. DNA of the CDR3: TGTGCCAGCAGCTTAGGTCTAGCGGGAGGTTCTGAGCAGTACTTC.

The chain carries TRBV4-1 and TRBJ1-5; 7 bases align to TRBD1. This CDR3 has 14 residues. V dropped 4 bases and J dropped 4; count of bases not matched to a gene: 4. Germline CDR1 reads MGHRA; CDR2 reads YSYEKL. In nucleotides, the CDR3 is TGCGCCAGCAGCCCACAGGGGACTAATCAGCCCCAGCATTTT. Its translation is CASSPQGTNQPQHF.

The V and J genes are TRBV5-4 and TRBJ2-3; 12 positions match TRBD2. Germline V gives CDR1 SGHNT, CDR2 YYREEE (reference sequence). The CDR3 runs 17 residues. With V trimmed by 2 bases and J by 2 bases, 6 bases remained unmatched. The CDR3 loop is CASSFSSGRDFTDTQYF. The CDR3 nucleotides are TGTGCCAGCAGCTTCTCTAGCGGGAGGGACTTCACAGATACGCAGTATTTT.

This chain connects TRBV28 to TRBJ2-5, with 10 bases lining up with TRBD1. The J call is doubtful: the DNA matches TRBJ2-7 better. The CDR3 is 14 residues long. CDR1 MDHEN and CDR2 SYDVKM come from the germline V gene. This CDR3 is CASSPLGQGFEQYF. CDR3 DNA sequence: TGTGCCAGCAGTCCTCTGGGACAGGGGTTCGAGCAGTACTTC.

V gene TRBV6-5 combines with J gene TRBJ2-2, with 10 bases matching TRBD2. CDR1 is MNHEY and CDR2 is SVGAGI in the germline V gene. V was pared by 3 bases and J by 4 bases, with 2 bases of the junction left unmatched. There are 15 residues in the CDR3. CDR3 residues: CASSYWTSGTGELFF. CDR3 bases: TGTGCCAGCAGTTATTGGACTAGCGGCACCGGGGAGCTGTTTTTT.

This clone was observed a single time. The V gene is TRBV19, the J gene TRBJ2-7; D unresolved. The CDR3 runs 11 residues. Germline assignment: CDR1 LNHDA and CDR2 SQIVND (reference sequence). V was cut by 0 bases and J by 6 bases, with 3 bases left in between. As DNA, the CDR3 is TGTGCCAGTAGTATAGAGGCCGAGCAGTACTTC. It codes for CASSIEAEQYF.

The chain is built from TRBV14 and TRBJ2-2; 9 bases agree with TRBD2. The trim removed 1 base at V and 7 bases at J, leaving 4 bases unmatched. The germline V gene has CDR1 SGHDN and CDR2 FVKESK. The CDR3 has 15 amino acids. The CDR3 nucleotides are TGTGCCAGCAGCCAAGTAGCGGGAGACGTCGGGGAGCTGTTTTTT. As protein: CASSQVAGDVGELFF.

The chain is built from TRBV4-1 and TRBJ2-1; a possible D gene is TRBD2 (6 bases). Trimming removed 1 base at V and 16 bases at J, with 14 bases between. Germline V gives CDR1 MGHRA, CDR2 YSYEKL. This CDR3 is 12 amino acids long. As DNA, the CDR3 is TGCGCCAGCAGCCAAGTACTCGGGACTGCATTCTTC. Translating it yields CASSQVLGTAFF.

The chain carries TRBV30 and TRBJ1-4; a weak D match, TRBD1 (5 bases). CDR3 length: 16 residues. V was pared by 3 bases and J by 4 bases, with 18 bases between. The germline gives CDR1 GTSNPN, CDR2 SVGIG (reference sequence). CDR3 sequence reads: CAWRGVGADNNEKLFF. The CDR3 coding sequence is TGTGCCTGGAGGGGGGTTGGGGCAGACAATAATGAAAAACTGTTTTTT. Full variable domain (remainder filled in from reference TRBV30 and TRBJ1-4): SQTIHQWPATLVQPVGSPLSLECTVEGTSNPNLYWYRQAAGRGLQLLFYSVGIGQISSEVPQNLSASRPQDRQFILSSKKLLLSDSGFYLCAWRGVGADNNEKLFFGSGTQLSVL.

The V call is TRBV2, the J call TRBJ2-7, with TRBD2 matching 10 bases. V dropped 3 bases and J dropped 5; count of bases not matched to a gene: 13. Germline V gene data show CDR1 as SNHLY and CDR2 as FYNNEI. The CDR3 runs to 17 residues. CDR3 nucleotide sequence: TGTGCCAGCAGTGATTTGCCAGAGCGGGAGGGCCCTCACGAGCAGTACTTC. Encoded protein: CASSDLPEREGPHEQYF.

The chain employs TRBV15 and TRBJ2-7, with D perhaps assigned TRBD1 or TRBD2 (5 bases each). Germline CDR1 reads LNHNV; CDR2 reads YYDKDF (reference sequence). The V gene lost 3 bases and the J gene lost 2 bases, with 14 bases spanning the gap. CDR3 size: 15 residues. The DNA of the CDR3 is TGTGCCACCAGCAGCCGGGACGGAACGACCTACGAGCAGTACTTC. Its translation is CATSSRDGTTYEQYF.

The J gene is TRBJ2-1, the V gene TRBV7-3; D not certain. The germline gives CDR1 SGHTA, CDR2 FQGTGA. V lost 5 bases to trimming and J lost 2 bases, with 13 bases between them. The CDR3 length is 15 residues. DNA of the CDR3: TGTGCCAGCAGCCCCTCAGGCCCGCCCTACAATGAGCAGTTCTTC. It yields the protein CASSPSGPPYNEQFF.